Below, 2 T cell receptor beta chains from the same sample are listed, as sequenced in a study of blood T cell repertoires in COVID-19. Assay: immunoSEQ multiplex PCR; the TCRdb copy retains only in-frame clones and omits some. The sample carries 190,000 or so clones, approximately 81% recorded once. The sequenced material came from PBMCs or T cells enriched from blood (not recorded which). The source is a man between 40 and 49 years old who had recovered from COVID-19.

The chain combines TRBV28 with TRBJ2-1, with a weak D call TRBD2 (6 bases). Germline V gives CDR1 MDHEN, CDR2 SYDVKM. The V end was cut by 6 bases, the J end by 4 bases, with 16 bases between. This CDR3 has 15 amino acids. The CDR3 here is CASRASGTSYNEQFF. The CDR3 nucleotides are TGTGCCAGCAGAGCCTCCGGGACTTCTTACAATGAGCAGTTCTTC.

The chain links TRBV18 to TRBJ2-1; TRBD1 matches at 11 bases. J lost 6 bases, V lost 0 bases, and 4 bases had no gene match. The CDR3 is 16 amino acids. Germline CDR1 KGHSH, CDR2 LQKENI. The CDR3: CASSPPEGQGVNEQFF. DNA for the CDR3: TGTGCCAGCTCACCACCGGAGGGACAGGGGGTCAATGAGCAGTTCTTC. Supplemented by reference TRBV18 and TRBJ2-1, the full variable domain reads NAGVMQNPRHLVRRRGQEARLRCSPMKGHSHVYWYRQLPEEGLKFMVYLQKENIIDESGMPKERFSAEFPKEGPSILRIQQVVRGDSAAYFCASSPPEGQGVNEQFFGPGTRLTVL.